These 18 T cell receptor beta chains were all obtained from the same sample, sequenced in a study of cytomegalovirus exposure and HLA in healthy donors. Primers: 60 Vbeta forward and 13 Jbeta reverse. The assay was immunoSEQ multiplex PCR, and TCRdb's table has in-frame clones only and misses some. The sample includes over 70,000 clones, roughly 79% of them seen just once. Sequenced material: PBMCs. These receptor sequences come from a male donor in good health and CMV-seronegative.

A note on this clone: The CDR3 carries no conserved terminal phenylalanine or tryptophan, so it likely arises from a read error. J is TRBJ1-2 and V is TRBV28, with 9 bases that match TRBD1. V lost 5 bases and J lost 5; bases outside the gene matches: 6. The CDR3 has 14 residues. Germline CDR1 is MDHEN and CDR2 is SYDVKM. CDR3 nucleotides: TGTGCCAGCAGTGGGGGACAGGGTAATTATGGCTACACCCTC. Encoded protein: CASSGGQGNYGYTL.

The chain has TRBV5-1 and TRBJ1-2; maybe TRBD1 (6 bases). Germline assignment: CDR1 SGHRS and CDR2 YFSETQ. The CDR3 runs 13 residues. V lost 1 base and J 4 bases, leaving 8 bases between the germline ends. The chain's CDR3 is CASSLRGGYGYTF. The CDR3 region has the DNA TGCGCCAGCAGCTTGAGAGGGGGCTATGGCTACACCTTC.

V usage is TRBV28 and J usage is TRBJ1-1; 7 nucleotides align to TRBD1. CDR3 size: 15 residues. Germline values: CDR1 MDHEN, CDR2 SYDVKM. V was clipped by 5 bases and J by 5 bases; unmatched bases: 11. For the CDR3, the DNA is TGTGCCAGCAGTCTTATAAGGGGGCTGGGGACTGAAGCTTTCTTT. Translated, it gives CASSLIRGLGTEAFF.

The J gene is TRBJ2-3, the V gene TRBV6-5; no firm D call. The CDR3 has 15 amino acids. The V and J ends lost 6 bases and 4 bases respectively, with 17 bases between them. The germline V gene has CDR1 MNHEY and CDR2 SVGAGI. The CDR3 reads CASSLSRPGSDTQYF. CDR3 DNA sequence: TGTGCCAGCAGCCTTTCTCGTCCAGGCTCAGATACGCAGTATTTT.

This clone was picked up a small number of times. This rearrangement joins TRBV19 to TRBJ2-7; 9 nucleotides line up with TRBD1. The CDR3 extends over 14 amino acids. With V trimmed by 3 bases and J by 2 bases, 2 bases remained unmatched. Germline CDR1 reads LNHDA; CDR2 reads SQIVND (reference sequence). CDR3 bases: TGTGCCAGTAGTATGGGACAGGGCCCCTACGAGCAGTACTTC. The encoded protein is CASSMGQGPYEQYF.

The genes are TRBV10-1 and TRBJ2-5; perhaps TRBD2 as D (5 bases). The DNA end is a closer match to TRBJ2-7, so the J assignment may be wrong. The CDR3 is 14 residues long. Germline CDR1 is WNHNN and CDR2 is SYGVQD (reference sequence). The CDR3 nucleotides are TGCGCCAGCAGTGAGTCGAGGTGGGAGTACGAGCAGTACTTC. The encoded protein is CASSESRWEYEQYF.

This clone was counted between two and nine times. This sequence joins TRBV7-2 and TRBJ2-3, with 7 bases identical to TRBD1. Germline CDR1 and CDR2: SGHTA and FQGNSA. V shed 5 bases, J shed 5 bases, and the junction held 4 bases outside the gene matches. The CDR3 has 13 residues. The CDR3: CASSVTGIDTQYF. The CDR3 nucleotides are TGTGCCAGCAGCGTGACAGGGATAGATACGCAGTATTTT.

A few counts support this clone. This chain links TRBV28 with TRBJ2-7; possible D gene TRBD2, 6 bases. The V gene's germline CDR1 is MDHEN and CDR2 SYDVKM. This CDR3 spans 13 amino acids. Trimming removed 2 bases at V and 5 bases at J, with 10 bases between. CDR3 sequence: CASSLRELDEQYF. The CDR3 nucleotides are TGTGCCAGCAGTTTACGGGAGTTAGACGAGCAGTACTTC.

As to this clone: Other DNA sequences in this specimen translate into the identical CDR3. The chain is built from TRBV9 and TRBJ1-2; 11 bases fit TRBD1. Germline CDR1 and CDR2: SGDLS and YYNGEE. The CDR3 totals 14 residues. Unmatched junction bases numbered 1, after V lost 2 bases and J lost 4 bases. This CDR3 is CASSVGQGAYGYTF. The CDR3 DNA sequence: TGTGCCAGCAGCGTCGGACAGGGGGCCTATGGCTACACCTTC.

The chain combines TRBV15 with TRBJ1-5, with TRBD1 identical over 8 bases. CDR1 is LNHNV, CDR2 YYDKDF, per germline (reference sequence). V trimming: 4 bases; J trimming: 1 base; junction bases outside the gene matches: 6. The CDR3 length is 16 residues. CDR3 nucleotides: TGTGCCACCAGCATAAGGACAGGGTTGAGCAATCAGCCCCAGCATTTT. Its protein is CATSIRTGLSNQPQHF.

The chain links TRBV11-2 to TRBJ2-7; D remains ambiguous. The length of the CDR3 is 12 residues. V gave up 2 bases and J gave up 6 bases, with 8 bases separating them. The germline V gene has CDR1 SGHAT and CDR2 FQNNGV. The CDR3 nucleotides are TGTGCCAGCAGCTTACGGGTAACCGAGCAGTACTTC. Translation gives CASSLRVTEQYF.

This clone occurred a few times. The chain employs TRBV10-3 and TRBJ2-5, with 11 nucleotides matching TRBD2. The J segment lost 2 bases and the V segment lost 10 bases, leaving 3 bases of the junction unmatched. Per germline, CDR1 ENHRY and CDR2 SYGVKD. This CDR3 is built from 13 residues. Written as DNA, the CDR3 is TGTGCCACCAGACTAGCGGGACAAGAGACCCAGTACTTC. The encoded protein is CATRLAGQETQYF.

This clone was detected once. V usage is TRBV6-5 and J usage is TRBJ1-2; 9 positions match TRBD1. The CDR3 length is 14 residues. Trimming cost V 6 bases and J 5 bases; bases outside gene matches: 7. Germline CDR1 and CDR2: MNHEY and SVGAGI. Here the CDR3 reads CASRPDRGAYGYTF. CDR3 nucleotide sequence: TGTGCCAGCAGGCCAGACAGGGGGGCTTATGGCTACACCTTC.

This clone was observed many times. The chain recombines TRBV14 with TRBJ2-1, with 10 bases that match TRBD2. The CDR3 contains 16 residues. Germline V CDR1 and CDR2: SGHDN, FVKESK. V gave up 7 bases and J gave up 7 bases; unmatched junction bases: 13. The chain's CDR3 is CASKPRILAGVNEQFF. The CDR3 bases are TGTGCCAGCAAGCCCCGGATCCTAGCGGGAGTAAATGAGCAGTTCTTC.

This chain links TRBV18 with TRBJ2-2; 8 bases line up with TRBD2. CDR1 and CDR2 (germline): KGHSH, LQKENI. The CDR3 loop spans 15 amino acids. V gave up 3 bases and J gave up 2 bases; unmatched junction bases: 2. The CDR3 DNA follows: TGTGCCAGCTCACCCAGGACTAGCAACACCGGGGAGCTGTTTTTT. Its translation is CASSPRTSNTGELFF.

The rearrangement joins TRBV2 to TRBJ1-5, with TRBD1 matching 9 bases. The V segment lost 6 bases and the J segment 2 bases; nucleotides outside the gene matches: 8. This CDR3 is 16 amino acids long. Germline CDR1 is SNHLY and CDR2 is FYNNEI. The CDR3 region is CASSGTGKGGNQPQHF. The CDR3 bases are TGTGCCAGCAGCGGGACAGGGAAGGGTGGCAATCAGCCCCAGCATTTT.

The chain has TRBV18 and TRBJ1-1; the D gene is possibly TRBD1 (5 bases). The germline V gene has CDR1 KGHSH and CDR2 LQKENI. This CDR3 region has 14 residues. Trimming removed 2 bases at V and 1 base at J, with 8 bases between. The CDR3 loop is CASSPGGQNTEAFF. CDR3 nucleotide sequence: TGTGCCAGCTCACCAGGCGGACAGAACACTGAAGCTTTCTTT.

The chain combines TRBV19 with TRBJ2-3, with 10 positions matching TRBD1. The CDR3 loop spans 14 amino acids. The germline CDR1 and CDR2 sequences are LNHDA and SQIVND (reference sequence). Germline trimming cut 7 bases from V and 2 bases from J; bases unmatched to any gene: 3. This CDR3 is CASKGTGDTDTQYF. CDR3 in DNA: TGTGCCAGTAAGGGGACAGGGGACACAGATACGCAGTATTTT.